This T cell receptor beta chain derives from a study of T-cell memory formation after mild COVID-19 (dated by TCRdb to the early 2020s). Context from the whole study: TCR sequence clusters from the two donors were found to be largely donor specific. Longitudinal TCRalpha and TCRbeta repertoire sequencing tracked T-cell clones expanding and contracting after mild COVID-19 in a couple of donors. Two young, previously healthy adult volunteers made up the cohort, one male and one female.

In its sample, this clonotype was seen a few times. The antigen it binds to is not known. There are no base qualities to consult, and no much larger clone falls within one base. Points the paper makes about the study in general: Clones that contracted from day 15 to 85 showed balanced CD4/CD8 phenotypes, whereas a second wave of clones that expanded from day 15 to 37 leaned towards CD4+. Only two mild cases were covered by the study, and larger cohorts that include severe cases with pre-infection samples were considered necessary. Some responding clones were detected in pre-infection memory, which suggested that pre-existing cross-reactive memory T cells had joined the SARS-CoV-2 response. Whether the second-wave clones peaking on day 37 were SARS-CoV-2 specific was not confirmed. Contracting CD4+ clones were located mainly in the CM and EM memory subsets, whereas CD8+ clones were found to be enriched in EMRA.

This sample was sequenced with an Illumina NovaSeq 6000. Using 5'RACE with constant-segment primers, TCRalpha and TCRbeta cDNA libraries were constructed, with sample barcodes and unique molecular identifiers added in the process. RNA was extracted from every sample with Trizol reagent. Library amplification was performed in two PCR steps, and a second sample barcode and Illumina TruSeq adapters were introduced in the second step. Libraries were sequenced on an Illumina NovaSeq with 2 x 150 bp paired-end reads. Regarding the original processing steps: The reads were demultiplexed and collapsed into UMI-guided consensus sequences using migec v1.2.7. Using mixcr v2.1.11, UMI consensuses were aligned to TRA and TRB V and J templates and then assembled into clonotypes. Expanded or contracted clonotypes were those called significant by both edgeR and NoisET, with noise models trained on biological replicates. For edgeR calls, a false discovery rate-adjusted p below 0.01 and a log2 fold-change threshold of 1 were applied. As an exploratory analysis of dynamics, max-normalized trajectories of the 1000 most abundant clonotypes were examined with PCA combined with hierarchical clustering. Separately sequenced CD4+ and CD8+ repertoires were used to assign a CD4 or CD8 phenotype to each responding clone. TCRdb itself trimmed the public reads at Q25 with fastp, ran MiXCR and retained productive beta chains. Each CDR3 protein gets just one entry, which takes the most common genes and DNA from the rows behind it. The V and J calls come from TCRdb's annotation, not from the publication. Within this sample are 55,000 to 65,000 distinct CDR3 sequences, with 9.5% of them counted one time only. The ten largest clonotypes hold around 1.2% of the sample.

From the germline V gene, CDR1 is SGDLS and CDR2 is YYNGEE. The V end loses 0 bases and the J end loses 0 bases, and a stretch of 6 bases separates them. The CDR3 runs 14 residues from the cysteine to the phenylalanine. Only CDR3 DNA remains: 42 bases, in frame from the first base. Ficoll-Paque density gradient centrifugation was the method used to isolate PBMCs. The source is a man aged 18 to 29 who had mild COVID-19 (a few samples of this study predate the infection). The sample titles of this study are shuffled in the database, so cell type and time point are left out; the donor was told from shared clones. Sample: PBMCs or a T cell subset sorted from them (not recorded which). The chain was built from TRBV9 and TRBJ1-2, with the D gene uncertain. The nucleotide sequence reads TGTGCCAGCAGCGTAGGTGGGTCTAACTATGGCTACACCTTC. Its protein is CASSVGGSNYGYTF.